This record looks at one TCR beta chain sequence and its context. Ages ranged from roughly 18 to 95 years, with residence in more than 20 US areas. The protocol was immunoSEQ multiplex PCR, while the TCRdb copy is restricted to in-frame clones and leaves out a portion. The data hold 240,000 or so clones, with more than 75% observed a single time. This CDR3 region has 17 residues. Per germline, CDR1 SNHLY and CDR2 FYNNEI. Trimming cost V 4 bases and J 8 bases; bases outside gene matches: 16. This sample was taken from a study of blood T cell repertoires in COVID-19. The sample was PBMCs or T cells enriched from blood (not recorded which). The chain uses TRBV2 and TRBJ2-4, with 8 positions matching TRBD2. This sequence was found in a woman aged 40-49 years with acute COVID-19. This CDR3 is CASSGKGREDGRDIQYF. Here the CDR3 DNA reads TGTGCCAGCAGTGGTAAGGGGCGGGAGGACGGGAGAGACATTCAGTACTTC.